Below, 27 T cell receptor beta chains from the same sample are listed, as sequenced in a study of radiotherapy plus CTLA-4 blockade in lung cancer. This table comes from immunoSEQ multiplex PCR, and its TCRdb copy is limited to in-frame clones, with some not included. The sample includes 60,000 to 75,000 clones, roughly three quarters of them seen just once. The source was peripheral blood, collected from a patient treated with radiotherapy plus ipilimumab. These receptors were collected from a human donor with non-small cell lung cancer whose response to radiotherapy plus ipilimumab could not be evaluated. Some clones in this sample may be carry-over from other donors' samples.

V and J are TRBV29-1 and TRBJ1-4, with D uncertain. This CDR3 comprises 13 residues. Germline V CDR1 and CDR2: SQVTM, ANQGSEA. Trimming took off 7 bases at V and 0 bases at J, with 9 bases between the two ends. The CDR3 sequence: CSAESATNEKLFF. The CDR3 DNA sequence: TGCAGCGCTGAGAGTGCAACTAATGAAAAACTGTTTTTT.

This clone was seen a handful of times. This chain uses TRBV6-1 with TRBJ1-2; possible D gene TRBD1, 6 bases. V gave up 1 base and J gave up 6 bases, with 12 bases separating them. The germline V gene has CDR1 MNHNS and CDR2 SASEGT. This CDR3 is 14 amino acids long. Written as DNA, the CDR3 is TGTGCCAGCAGTGAAGGGTACAGGGAAAATGGCTACACCTTC. Translation: CASSEGYRENGYTF.

The chain uses TRBV7-2 and TRBJ1-1; D is ambiguous. The CDR3 has 15 amino acids. V was clipped by 2 bases and J by 5 bases, with 15 bases between them. CDR1 is SGHTA and CDR2 is FQGNSA in the germline V gene. The CDR3 loop reads CASSLSGSRWTEAFF. The CDR3 nucleotides read TGTGCCAGCAGCTTAAGCGGGTCCCGATGGACTGAAGCTTTCTTT.

The chain couples TRBV6-8 to TRBJ1-5; no clear D. The CDR3 length is 13 residues. Trimming took off 7 bases at V and 4 bases at J, with 11 bases between the two ends. CDR1 MNHGY and CDR2 SAAAGT come from the germline V gene. The CDR3 loop is CASTPQRNQPQHF. The CDR3 DNA follows: TGTGCCAGCACCCCACAAAGAAATCAGCCCCAGCATTTT.

The rearrangement links TRBV5-4 to TRBJ1-2; D is unclear. The CDR3 covers 13 residues. Germline CDR1 reads SGHNT; CDR2 reads YYREEE (reference sequence). The V end was cut by 0 bases, the J end by 5 bases, with 8 bases between. The CDR3 loop is CASSLGQEYGYTF. The CDR3 nucleotides are TGTGCCAGCAGCTTGGGACAAGAATATGGCTACACCTTC.

This chain connects TRBV11-2 to TRBJ2-3; 8 bases map to TRBD2. This CDR3 has 16 residues. Trimming at V came to 5 bases and at J to 1 base, leaving 8 bases not matched to a gene. From germline, CDR1 is SGHAT and CDR2 FQNNGV. The CDR3 is CASSRGLASRTDTQYF. The CDR3 DNA reads TGTGCCAGCAGCCGCGGACTAGCCTCGCGCACAGATACGCAGTATTTT.

V usage is TRBV5-1 and J usage is TRBJ2-7, with 9 nucleotides matching TRBD1. The germline CDR1 and CDR2 sequences are SGHRS and YFSETQ. The CDR3 has 16 amino acids. The ends lost 4 bases at V and 5 bases at J; junction bases unmatched: 13. The CDR3 DNA follows: TGCGCCAGCAGCCCTAGGGGAGGACAGGGGAACCACGAGCAGTACTTC. It translates to CASSPRGGQGNHEQYF.

The chain combines TRBV27 with TRBJ1-2, with 9 bases that match TRBD1. The CDR3 length is 15 residues. The germline V gene has CDR1 MNHEY and CDR2 SMNVEV (reference sequence). The trim removed 2 bases at V and 3 bases at J, leaving 4 bases unmatched. The CDR3, as DNA: TGTGCCAGCAGTTTACTTGGACAGGGGCACTATGGCTACACCTTC. It encodes CASSLLGQGHYGYTF.

The chain combines TRBV5-4 with TRBJ1-4; 10 bases are shared with TRBD1. Trimming removed 4 bases from V and 6 bases from J; junction bases left unmatched: 6. Germline lookup yields CDR1 SGHNT and CDR2 YYREEE (reference sequence). CDR3 length: 15 amino acids. The CDR3 coding sequence is TGTGCCAGCAGCGGTGGGGGGACAGGGGATGAAAAACTGTTTTTT. It is translated as CASSGGGTGDEKLFF.

The chain carries TRBV7-9 and TRBJ2-5; 11 nucleotides align to TRBD2. The V gene end was trimmed by 6 bases and the J gene end by 3 bases; junction bases not matched to a gene: 15. The germline gives CDR1 SEHNR, CDR2 FQNEAQ (reference sequence). The CDR3 has 18 residues. CDR3 protein: CASSLPPRLAGTKETQYF. CDR3 in DNA: TGTGCCAGCAGTCTGCCCCCCAGACTAGCGGGGACTAAAGAGACCCAGTACTTC. The variable domain in full, with the rest retrieved from reference TRBV7-9 and TRBJ2-5, is DTGVSQNPRHKITKRGQNVTFRCDPISEHNRLYWYRQTLGQGPEFLTYFQNEAQLEKSRLLSDRFSAERPKGSFSTLEIQRTEQGDSAMYLCASSLPPRLAGTKETQYFGPGTRLLVL.

In nucleotides, the CDR3 is TGCGCCAGCAGCCAAGAACTGGCAGGGGTGACAGGTTCACCCCTCCACTTT. It codes for CASSQELAGVTGSPLHF. This chain joins TRBV4-1 and TRBJ1-6, with D perhaps matching TRBD1 (6 bases). Germline assignment: CDR1 MGHRA and CDR2 YSYEKL. CDR3 length equals 17 residues. V lost 0 bases and J 9 bases, leaving 18 bases between the germline ends.

This clone was recorded a few times. The rearrangement links TRBV21-1 to TRBJ1-2. TRBV21-1 is flagged as a pseudogene. The CDR3 covers 14 residues. CDR3 DNA sequence: TGTGCCAGCAGCAGGAGAGATCCGGGGTATGGCTACACCTTC. It specifies CASSRRDPGYGYTF.

Only a few counts were recorded for this clone. The chain couples TRBV10-2 to TRBJ1-2; D call uncertain. Per the germline V gene, CDR1 is WSHSY and CDR2 is SAAADI. V was cut by 2 bases and J by 13 bases, with 14 bases left in between. The CDR3 spans 12 residues. The CDR3 spells CASSEMEGGITF. The DNA for the CDR3 is TGCGCCAGCAGTGAGATGGAGGGAGGCATCACCTTC.

This clone was found a few times. Here the CDR3 DNA reads TGTGCCAGCAGCTCACAGGGTGGACTTTACAATGAGCAGTTCTTC. Amino acid sequence: CASSSQGGLYNEQFF. The chain links TRBV5-6 to TRBJ2-1; weak D call: TRBD1 (6 bases). Germline V gene sequence: CDR1 SGHDT, CDR2 YYEEEE. The CDR3 sequence is 15 residues long. Between the trimmed V and J ends, which lost 3 bases and 4 bases, there was a span of 14 bases.

The chain uses TRBV7-2 and TRBJ1-6; tentatively, D is TRBD1 (6 bases). Deletions cut 1 base from V and 9 bases from J, with 10 bases between. The CDR3 totals 14 residues. Germline CDR1 is SGHTA and CDR2 is FQGNSA. CDR3 region: CASSLGVGGSPLHF. CDR3 nucleotide sequence: TGTGCCAGCAGCTTAGGGGTAGGGGGTTCACCCCTCCACTTT.

The rearrangement links TRBV5-6 to TRBJ2-5; D is undetermined. V lost 1 base, J lost 4 bases, and 8 bases lay in between. Germline lookup yields CDR1 SGHDT and CDR2 YYEEEE. The CDR3 runs 13 residues. The CDR3 coding sequence is TGTGCCAGCAGCTTGACGGAGTTAGAGACCCAGTACTTC. As protein: CASSLTELETQYF.

The chain recombines TRBV6-1 with TRBJ2-3, with TRBD2 as a possible D gene (6 bases). Germline V lookup: CDR1 MNHNS, CDR2 SASEGT. Trimming pared 1 base from V and 4 bases from J, leaving 12 bases between. The CDR3 has 15 residues. CDR3 sequence reads: CASSEVRWGADTQYF. CDR3 coding DNA: TGTGCCAGCAGTGAAGTGAGGTGGGGGGCAGATACGCAGTATTTT.

The rearrangement uses TRBV6-5 and TRBJ2-7, with 9 positions matching TRBD1. J lost 4 bases, V lost 4 bases, and 11 bases had no gene match. Per the germline V gene, CDR1 is MNHEY and CDR2 is SVGAGI. This CDR3 contains 16 residues. DNA for the CDR3: TGTGCCAGCAGTTCACAAGGGGGACAGGGAGGATACGAGCAGTACTTC. This sequence encodes CASSSQGGQGGYEQYF.

The chain links TRBV2 to TRBJ1-5, with TRBD1 as a possible D gene (5 bases). V gave up 0 bases and J gave up 6 bases, with 12 bases separating them. Germline CDR1 reads SNHLY; CDR2 reads FYNNEI. CDR3 length: 15 residues. The CDR3 sequence: CASSEAHRIGQPQHF. CDR3 coding DNA: TGTGCCAGCAGTGAAGCGCACAGGATCGGTCAGCCCCAGCATTTT.

The chain carries TRBV6-1 and TRBJ1-2; D might be TRBD1 (5 bases). Between the trimmed V and J ends, which lost 7 bases and 4 bases, there was a span of 19 bases. Germline V gene sequence: CDR1 MNHNS, CDR2 SASEGT. This CDR3 contains 15 residues. The CDR3 sequence: CASKGNGLLSYGYTF. CDR3 coding DNA: TGTGCCAGCAAGGGGAACGGCTTGCTCAGCTATGGCTACACCTTC.

Regarding this clone: At one end the junction does not follow the germline gene, possibly because of a read error. V usage is TRBV7-2 and J usage is TRBJ1-2; D is unresolved. The germline V gene has CDR1 SGHTA and CDR2 FQGNSA. This CDR3 region has 12 residues. In nucleotides, the CDR3 is TGTGCCAGCAGCTTAGTAAACTCTGGCTACACCTTC. Translating it yields CASSLVNSGYTF. Variable domain in full (rest from reference TRBV7-2 and TRBJ1-2): GAGVSQSPSNKVTEKGKDVELRCDPISGHTALYWYRQSLGQGLEFLIYFQGNSAPDKSGLPSDRFSAERTGGSVSTLTIQRTQQEDSAVYLCASSLVNSGYTFGSGTRLTVV.

V is TRBV2 and J is TRBJ1-2, with 9 bases fitting TRBD1. J was trimmed by 8 bases and V by 6 bases; bases with no gene match: 7. Germline V gene data show CDR1 as SNHLY and CDR2 as FYNNEI. This CDR3 spans 13 amino acids. The CDR3 DNA is TGTGCCAGCAGACTACAGGGGGCCGGGGGCTACACCTTC. It yields the protein CASRLQGAGGYTF.

The V call is TRBV4-2, the J call TRBJ2-6; D not certain. CDR3 length: 17 residues. Trimming shortened V by 5 bases and J by 0 bases, and 14 bases separated the two germline ends. CDR1 is LGHNA, CDR2 YNFKEQ, per germline. The CDR3 spells CASSTTHGSSGANVLTF. CDR3 DNA: TGTGCCAGCAGCACGACTCACGGAAGCTCTGGGGCCAACGTCCTGACTTTC.

The V call is TRBV18, the J call TRBJ2-2, with TRBD2 matching 8 bases. The CDR3 sequence is 16 residues long. Germline V gene lookup returns CDR1 KGHSH and CDR2 LQKENI. After removal of 1 base from V and 4 bases from J, the junction contained 5 bases not matched to a gene. For the CDR3, the DNA is TGTGCCAGCTCACCACTAGCGGGGAGTTCCACCGGGGAGCTGTTTTTT. This translates into CASSPLAGSSTGELFF.

Remarks on this clone: An end of the junction differs from the germline gene, which may be a read error. This chain links TRBV7-7 with TRBJ2-5; D not resolved. The CDR3 has 14 amino acids. Germline CDR1 reads SSHAT; CDR2 reads FNYEAQ (reference sequence). For the CDR3, the DNA is TGTGCTAGCAGCTTAGGTATTCAGCAAGAGACCCAGTACTTC. Encoded protein: CASSLGIQQETQYF.

The CDR3 DNA sequence: TGTGCCAGCCTTCTGGGGGGAATCACCGGGGAGCTGTTTTTT. Translated: CASLLGGITGELFF. The chain links TRBV28 to TRBJ2-2; TRBD2 might be the D (6 bases). This CDR3 spans 14 amino acids. CDR1 and CDR2 (germline): MDHEN, SYDVKM. The germline V and J ends were trimmed by 8 bases and 4 bases, with 14 bases remaining between them.

This chain uses TRBV1 with TRBJ2-4; the table's D gene call, TRBD2, was not cross checked with the DNA. TRBV1 is assigned pseudogene status. This CDR3 region has 16 residues. CDR3 region: CTSSQVGGVAKNIQYF. Here the CDR3 DNA reads TGCACCAGCAGCCAAGTAGGCGGAGTAGCCAAAAACATTCAGTACTTC.